Listed here are 4 T cell receptor beta chains from one sample, sequenced in a study of blood T cell repertoires in COVID-19. Libraries were prepared by immunoSEQ multiplex PCR; TCRdb keeps only in-frame clonotypes and omits some of them. The sample lists some 250,000 clones, approximately 88% seen once, with around 30% in the top ten. What was sequenced was peripheral blood. Every receptor here comes from a man in his forties with acute or convalescent COVID-19.

V usage is TRBV7-2 and J usage is TRBJ1-6; a possible D gene is TRBD1 (6 bases). V was clipped by 1 base and J by 7 bases, with 11 bases between them. The CDR3 length is 15 residues. The germline CDR1 and CDR2 sequences are SGHTA and FQGNSA. CDR3 nucleotides: TGTGCCAGCAGCTTAGGCGGGGGCAGGAATTCACCCCTCCACTTT. This sequence encodes CASSLGGGRNSPLHF.

The chain combines TRBV3-1 (or the pseudogene TRBV3-2) with TRBJ1-4; 7 nucleotides match TRBD1. The CDR3 loop spans 15 amino acids. Germline CDR1 reads LGHDT; CDR2 reads YNNKEL (reference sequence). Losses at the gene ends were 1 base for V and 8 bases for J; bases not matched to a gene: 7. The CDR3 bases are TGTGCCAGCAGCCAAGGAGAGGGACAGACCGAAAAACTGTTTTTT. Residues: CASSQGEGQTEKLFF.

The chain couples TRBV2 to TRBJ1-2; 8 bases are shared with TRBD1. The V and J ends lost 4 bases and 7 bases, in that order; junction bases with no gene match: 11. This CDR3 comprises 15 residues. Per germline, CDR1 SNHLY and CDR2 FYNNEI. Here the CDR3 DNA reads TGTGCCAGCAGTGCGACCCTACAGGGGGAGGGTGGCTACACCTTC. It is translated as CASSATLQGEGGYTF.

The chain joins TRBV7-9 to TRBJ2-7, with 9 bases aligning to TRBD1. The CDR3 consists of 16 residues. CDR1 SEHNR and CDR2 FQNEAQ come from the germline V gene (reference sequence). V shed 0 bases and J 5 bases; nucleotides not matched to a gene: 8. The CDR3 nucleotides read TGTGCCAGCAGCTTAGCGGGGCACAGGGGGCAGGACGAGCAGTACTTC. Amino acids: CASSLAGHRGQDEQYF.